This entry lists 14 T cell receptor beta chains sequenced from one sample in a study of OX40 agonist ivuxolimab in advanced cancers. Assay: immunoSEQ multiplex PCR; the TCRdb copy retains only in-frame clones and omits some. The sample has 20,000 to 30,000 clones, 60% to 80% seen once. The sequencing here drew on CD4+ or CD8+ T cells sorted from blood, taken in a trial of the OX40 agonist ivuxolimab. The receptors were gathered from an adult with an advanced solid tumor such as melanoma, head and neck, liver or kidney cancer.

This clone is medium-sized in the sample. The chain couples TRBV6-4 to TRBJ1-4; D perhaps matches TRBD1 (5 bases). Germline CDR1 MRHNA, CDR2 SNTAGT. Trimming cost V 6 bases and J 0 bases, with 8 bases left between them. CDR3 length: 14 amino acids. Here the CDR3 DNA reads TGTGCCAGCAGCGCAGGGACAACTAATGAAAAACTGTTTTTT. Protein: CASSAGTTNEKLFF.

The J gene is TRBJ2-2, the V gene TRBV6-6; TRBD2 might be the D (7 bases). Trimming left V 6 bases short and J 7 bases short, with 18 bases between. Germline V gene sequence: CDR1 MNHNY, CDR2 SVGAGI (reference sequence). The length of the CDR3 is 15 residues. The CDR3 spells CASSESGGPGGELFF. CDR3 bases: TGTGCCAGCAGCGAATCGGGGGGCCCCGGCGGGGAGCTGTTTTTT.

CDR3 region: CASSFWRLNQPQHF. For the CDR3, the DNA is TGTGCCAGCAGTTTCTGGAGGTTGAATCAGCCCCAGCATTTT. The chain links TRBV28 to TRBJ1-5; D ambiguous. Germline V gene data show CDR1 as MDHEN and CDR2 as SYDVKM. The CDR3 is made up of 14 amino acids. V was shortened by 3 bases and J by 4 bases, with 10 bases between the two germline ends.

This clone was counted a few times. The chain uses TRBV5-4 and TRBJ1-2; 9 positions agree with TRBD1. V gave up 4 bases and J gave up 3 bases; unmatched junction bases: 10. This CDR3 has 16 residues. Per the germline V gene, CDR1 is SGHNT and CDR2 is YYREEE (reference sequence). The CDR3 nucleotides are TGTGCCAGCAGCCCTCCTAATGACAGGGGGGACTATGGCTACACCTTC. Residues: CASSPPNDRGDYGYTF.

This chain uses TRBV6-5 with TRBJ1-1, with no clear D. CDR3 length equals 14 residues. The V end lost 0 bases, the J end lost 7 bases, and 12 bases lay between the germline ends. Germline V gives CDR1 MNHEY, CDR2 SVGAGI. The CDR3 DNA reads as TGTGCCAGCAGTTACTCGAGTTTCGGGTTTGAAGCTTTCTTT. Protein sequence: CASSYSSFGFEAFF.

This chain connects TRBV11-2 to TRBJ2-3; D possibly corresponds to TRBD2 (6 bases). Trimming removed 5 bases from V and 1 base from J, with 10 bases in between. This CDR3 has 14 residues. CDR1 is SGHAT, CDR2 FQNNGV, per germline. Here the CDR3 reads CASSPTRGTDTQYF. DNA of the CDR3: TGTGCCAGCAGCCCGACTAGGGGCACAGATACGCAGTATTTT.

This rearrangement joins TRBV11-2 to TRBJ2-3; the match to TRBD2 covers 12 bases. This CDR3 comprises 16 residues. V was pared by 2 bases and J by 4 bases, with 4 bases of the junction left unmatched. Germline CDR1 reads SGHAT; CDR2 reads FQNNGV. The DNA for the CDR3 is TGTGCCAGCAGCTTACGTACTAGCGGGGGGCCAGATACGCAGTATTTT. This translates into CASSLRTSGGPDTQYF.

This chain connects TRBV20-1 to TRBJ1-2; D is ambiguous. The V gene's germline CDR1 is DFQATT and CDR2 SNEGSKA (reference sequence). The length of the CDR3 is 11 residues. V was cut by 2 bases and J by 4 bases, with 5 bases left in between. The CDR3 spells CSARNVYGYTF. In DNA, the CDR3 is TGCAGTGCTAGAAATGTCTATGGCTACACCTTC.

The chain is built from TRBV7-3 and TRBJ1-1; 7 bases align to TRBD1. This CDR3 is built from 15 residues. CDR1 SGHTA and CDR2 FQGTGA come from the germline V gene. After removal of 5 bases from V and 0 bases from J, the junction contained 6 bases not matched to a gene. DNA for the CDR3: TGTGCCAGCAGCCGCACGGGACAGCTGAACACTGAAGCTTTCTTT. Residues: CASSRTGQLNTEAFF.

This sequence joins TRBV7-8 and TRBJ2-7, with D perhaps assigned TRBD1 or TRBD2 (6 bases each). The V end lost 5 bases, the J end lost 7 bases, and 15 bases lay between the germline ends. This CDR3 is 13 amino acids long. Per the germline V gene, CDR1 is SGHVS and CDR2 is FQNEAQ. The CDR3 sequence: CASSPTGAGEQYF. In nucleotides, the CDR3 is TGTGCCAGCAGCCCTACGGGGGCGGGAGAGCAGTACTTC.

This chain connects TRBV5-3 to TRBJ1-5; D remains ambiguous. TRBV5-3 falls under the ORF class, with uncertain function. V was shortened by 2 bases and J by 6 bases, with 3 bases between the two germline ends. CDR3 length equals 11 residues. In DNA, the CDR3 is TGTGCCAGAAGCTTCAGTCAGCCCCAGCATTTT. Translation gives CARSFSQPQHF.

The chain uses TRBV28 and TRBJ1-4; 11 bases line up with TRBD1. V shed 7 bases, J shed 6 bases, and the junction held 1 base outside the gene matches. Germline CDR1 reads MDHEN; CDR2 reads SYDVKM. CDR3 length equals 13 residues. The CDR3 DNA follows: TGTGCCAGCACGGGACAGGGGGATGAAAAACTGTTTTTT. It yields the protein CASTGQGDEKLFF.

In this sample, this clone turned up many times. The rearrangement uses TRBV28 and TRBJ2-7; TRBD1 might be the D (6 bases). There are 13 residues in the CDR3. Germline-derived CDR1 and CDR2 are MDHEN and SYDVKM. V shed 7 bases and J shed 3 bases, with 13 bases lying between them. CDR3 nucleotides: TGTGCCAGCATGGGGGCGATCTACTACGAGCAGTACTTC. Amino acids: CASMGAIYYEQYF.

With regard to this clone: Other DNA sequences in this sample translate to the same CDR3. The chain is built from TRBV7-9 and TRBJ2-7, with D possibly being TRBD2 (5 bases). Germline-derived CDR1 and CDR2 are SEHNR and FQNEAQ (reference sequence). The CDR3 runs to 12 residues. Trimming took off 3 bases at V and 5 bases at J, with 8 bases between the two ends. The CDR3 loop reads CASSLTGNEQYF. Written as DNA, the CDR3 is TGTGCCAGCAGCTTGACGGGAAACGAGCAGTACTTC. Using reference TRBV7-9 and TRBJ2-7 for the parts outside the CDR3, the full variable domain is DTGVSQNPRHKITKRGQNVTFRCDPISEHNRLYWYRQTLGQGPEFLTYFQNEAQLEKSRLLSDRFSAERPKGSFSTLEIQRTEQGDSAMYLCASSLTGNEQYFGPGTRLTVT.